Listed here is a single TCR beta chain. The CDR3 consists of 13 residues. V shed 10 bases, J shed 8 bases, and the junction held 9 bases outside the gene matches. CDR1 and CDR2 from the germline V gene are ENHRY and SYGVKD. The data stem from a study of blood T cell repertoires in COVID-19. Study at large: PBMCs, B-cell-depleted T cells, or T cells provided the cDNA or gDNA that made up the material.

Authors' methods: Amplifying reference gene primers gave estimates of nucleated cell counts. Measured with immunoSEQ multiplex PCR; TCRdb has only the in-frame clones, and not every one. V and J calls and clone size are as listed in that table; D and trimming were resolved from the DNA. Counted here are under 140,000 clones, nearly 90% occurring once; the ten biggest clones make up roughly 5%. Source material: peripheral blood. The source of this sequence is a human donor in a cohort sampled during active COVID-19. The V and J genes are TRBV10-3 and TRBJ1-4; 8 bases fit TRBD1. CDR3 sequence: CATTGTGAEKLFF. The CDR3 nucleotides are TGTGCCACTACCGGGACAGGTGCGGAAAAACTGTTTTTT.